Presented here are 28 T cell receptor beta chains from one specimen sequenced in a study of cytomegalovirus exposure and HLA in healthy donors. The study ran its PCR with 60 Vbeta and 13 Jbeta primers. Method: immunoSEQ multiplex PCR; TCRdb's copy keeps in-frame clones and lacks some. The repertoire holds about 180,000 clones, with around four fifths as singletons. Sequencing input: PBMCs. The receptors shown here come from a woman aged 55-70 years in good health and CMV-seropositive.

This clone has just a few counts. This chain uses TRBV5-8 with TRBJ1-1; 8 bases fit TRBD1. CDR1 and CDR2 from the germline V gene are SGHTS and YDEGEE. This CDR3 contains 14 residues. Trimming cost V 4 bases and J 4 bases; bases outside gene matches: 6. CDR3 nucleotide sequence: TGTGCCAGCAGCAGAGACAGGGGTCTCACTGAAGCTTTCTTT. Protein product: CASSRDRGLTEAFF.

The genes are TRBV2 and TRBJ2-1; TRBD2 matches at 10 bases. V dropped 2 bases and J dropped 0; count of bases not matched to a gene: 7. There are 18 residues in the CDR3. Germline loops: CDR1 SNHLY, CDR2 FYNNEI. The chain's CDR3 is CASSESSGGPFSYNEQFF. The CDR3 DNA follows: TGTGCCAGCAGTGAATCTAGCGGGGGACCATTCTCCTACAATGAGCAGTTCTTC.

This clone was detected only a few times. The chain uses TRBV5-1 and TRBJ2-1; 11 nucleotides align to TRBD2. The V and J ends lost 3 bases and 7 bases, in that order; junction bases with no gene match: 12. From germline, CDR1 is SGHRS and CDR2 YFSETQ. This CDR3 is 17 amino acids long. The CDR3 reads CASSSHLAGGPGNEQFF. The CDR3 DNA sequence: TGCGCCAGCAGCTCCCATTTAGCGGGAGGGCCCGGGAATGAGCAGTTCTTC.

The V call is TRBV28, the J call TRBJ2-3; 7 bases agree with TRBD2. Losses at the gene ends were 0 bases for V and 1 base for J; bases not matched to a gene: 1. The CDR3 sequence is 15 residues long. Germline V CDR1 and CDR2: MDHEN, SYDVKM. CDR3 region: CASSLWGRGTDTQYF. The CDR3 region has the DNA TGTGCCAGCAGTTTATGGGGGAGGGGCACAGATACGCAGTATTTT.

V and J are TRBV2 and TRBJ2-2; 10 nucleotides agree with TRBD2. This CDR3 spans 16 amino acids. Germline assignment: CDR1 SNHLY and CDR2 FYNNEI. J was trimmed by 4 bases and V by 2 bases; bases with no gene match: 4. The CDR3 DNA reads as TGTGCCAGCAGTGAAAGCGGGAGGGCCGTCACCGGGGAGCTGTTTTTT. Translated, it gives CASSESGRAVTGELFF.

With respect to this clone: Compared with germline, one end of the junction differs, possibly owing to a read error. The V gene is TRBV7-9, the J gene TRBJ2-7, with 14 bases identical to TRBD2. The germline gives CDR1 SEHNR, CDR2 FQNEAQ (reference sequence). This CDR3 contains 17 residues. CDR3 DNA: TGTTCCAGCAGCTTAGCACCCGGGACTAGCGGGAGTTACGAGCAGTACTTC. Its protein is CSSSLAPGTSGSYEQYF.

The V and J genes are TRBV19 and TRBJ1-3, with unresolved D. Per germline, CDR1 LNHDA and CDR2 SQIVND (reference sequence). The CDR3 totals 15 residues. V lost 3 bases, J lost 2 bases, and 11 bases lay in between. The chain's CDR3 is CASSILNGAGNTIYF. CDR3 in DNA: TGTGCCAGTAGTATTCTCAACGGTGCTGGAAACACCATATATTTT.

The rearrangement joins TRBV11-3 to TRBJ2-1; weak D call: TRBD2 (6 bases). The germline V gene has CDR1 SGHNT and CDR2 YENEEA. This CDR3 comprises 15 residues. The V and J ends lost 1 base and 8 bases respectively, with 15 bases between them. The CDR3 reads CASSLGGANGYEQFF. The CDR3 DNA is TGTGCCAGCAGCTTAGGCGGGGCTAACGGGTATGAGCAGTTCTTC.

This clone has just a few counts. This chain joins TRBV7-9 and TRBJ2-2; tentatively, D is TRBD1 (6 bases). The CDR3 contains 14 residues. Trimming shortened V by 6 bases and J by 7 bases, and 15 bases separated the two germline ends. CDR1 and CDR2 from the germline V gene are SEHNR and FQNEAQ (reference sequence). CDR3 nucleotide sequence: TGTGCCAGCAGGACACAGGGAACGAACGGGGAGCTGTTTTTT. It translates to CASRTQGTNGELFF.

This chain connects TRBV4-1 to TRBJ1-5; TRBD1 might be the D (5 bases). Germline V gene data show CDR1 as MGHRA and CDR2 as YSYEKL. V gave up 6 bases and J gave up 2 bases, with 17 bases separating them. This CDR3 comprises 16 residues. This CDR3 is CASSLEGLKGNQPQHF. The CDR3 DNA is TGCGCCAGCAGTCTCGAGGGACTCAAAGGCAATCAGCCCCAGCATTTT.

The chain is built from TRBV6-5 and TRBJ2-5; 7 bases match TRBD1. The V and J ends lost 9 bases and 1 base, in that order; junction bases with no gene match: 2. CDR1 and CDR2 (germline): MNHEY, SVGAGI. The CDR3 totals 12 residues. The CDR3 is CASGTAQETQYF. DNA for the CDR3: TGTGCCAGTGGGACAGCCCAAGAGACCCAGTACTTC.

V is TRBV7-9 and J is TRBJ1-3; 11 bases align to TRBD1. This CDR3 is built from 17 residues. Looked up from germline, CDR1 is SEHNR and CDR2 is FQNEAQ (reference sequence). The V segment lost 5 bases and the J segment 4 bases; nucleotides outside the gene matches: 10. The CDR3 loop is CASSVPPGQGDGNTIYF. Written as DNA, the CDR3 is TGTGCCAGCAGCGTCCCTCCGGGACAGGGGGACGGAAACACCATATATTTT.

The rearrangement links TRBV30 to TRBJ2-2, with 10 bases matching TRBD2. Germline values: CDR1 GTSNPN, CDR2 SVGIG (reference sequence). This CDR3 is 16 amino acids long. With V trimmed by 0 bases and J by 7 bases, 8 bases remained unmatched. In DNA form, the CDR3 reads TGTGCCTGGAGTGTAGACCTAGCGGGAGCCGGCGGGGAGCTGTTTTTT. Protein sequence: CAWSVDLAGAGGELFF.

This clone was found once. J is TRBJ2-7 and V is TRBV5-1; 10 bases map to TRBD1. V gave up 1 base and J gave up 7 bases; unmatched junction bases: 2. The germline gives CDR1 SGHRS, CDR2 YFSETQ. The CDR3 has 13 residues. The CDR3 spells CASSLRGQGEQYF. DNA for the CDR3: TGCGCCAGCAGCTTGAGGGGACAGGGGGAGCAGTACTTC. Variable domain in full (rest from reference TRBV5-1 and TRBJ2-7): KAGVTQTPRYLIKTRGQQVTLSCSPISGHRSVSWYQQTPGQGLQFLFEYFSETQRNKGNFPGRFSGRQFSNSRSEMNVSTLELGDSALYLCASSLRGQGEQYFGPGTRLTVT.

The chain uses TRBV6-5 and TRBJ1-2, with D perhaps TRBD1 (6 bases). Trimming stripped 2 bases from V and 8 bases from J, with 9 bases between. The germline V gene has CDR1 MNHEY and CDR2 SVGAGI. The CDR3 is 12 amino acids. The CDR3 region is CASSYTGQGYTF. CDR3 in DNA: TGTGCCAGCAGTTACACAGGGCAAGGCTACACCTTC.

This CDR3 is CASSDSGGASYEQFF. CDR3 DNA: TGTGCCAGCAGTGATAGCGGGGGGGCGAGTTATGAGCAGTTCTTC. The V call is TRBV4-2, the J call TRBJ2-1; 11 positions agree with TRBD2. The CDR3 is made up of 15 amino acids. The V gene's germline CDR1 is LGHNA and CDR2 YNFKEQ. Trimming took 6 bases from V and 8 from J; bases not matched to a gene: 9.

The rearrangement links TRBV6-5 to TRBJ1-1, with 7 positions matching TRBD1. This CDR3 spans 14 amino acids. Germline V gene data show CDR1 as MNHEY and CDR2 as SVGAGI. V lost 0 bases to trimming and J lost 4 bases; unmatched junction nucleotides: 2. The CDR3 DNA sequence: TGTGCCAGCAGTTACTCGACAGGGAGCACTGAAGCTTTCTTT. Its translation: CASSYSTGSTEAFF.

V gene TRBV7-8 combines with J gene TRBJ2-7; a possible D gene is TRBD2 (6 bases). V lost 5 bases to trimming and J lost 3 bases, with 14 bases between them. The CDR3 totals 14 residues. CDR1 and CDR2 (germline): SGHVS, FQNEAQ. The CDR3 coding sequence is TGTGCCAGCAGCCCAGGAGGGCGCCACTACGAGCAGTACTTC. It codes for CASSPGGRHYEQYF.

The rearrangement uses TRBV27 and TRBJ2-7, with D perhaps matching TRBD1 (5 bases). V dropped 0 bases and J dropped 3 bases, with 9 bases sitting between them. The CDR3 extends over 14 amino acids. The germline gives CDR1 MNHEY, CDR2 SMNVEV (reference sequence). The CDR3 sequence: CASSLSQGGYEQYF. CDR3 coding DNA: TGTGCCAGCAGTTTATCGCAGGGTGGCTACGAGCAGTACTTC.

The V gene is TRBV30, the J gene TRBJ2-5, with 12 bases matching TRBD1. Germline lookup yields CDR1 GTSNPN and CDR2 SVGIG (reference sequence). CDR3 length: 14 residues. Losses at the gene ends were 5 bases for V and 4 bases for J; bases not matched to a gene: 5. The CDR3 sequence is CAWGGQGAGETQYF. CDR3 coding DNA: TGTGCCTGGGGGGGACAGGGGGCTGGAGAGACCCAGTACTTC.

The V gene is TRBV9, the J gene TRBJ2-2, with D possibly TRBD2 on 6 matching bases. This CDR3 contains 13 residues. CDR1 is SGDLS, CDR2 YYNGEE, per germline. V dropped 4 bases and J dropped 7 bases, with 11 bases sitting between them. CDR3 protein: CASSTREVGELFF. Here the CDR3 DNA reads TGTGCCAGCAGCACCAGGGAGGTCGGGGAGCTGTTTTTT.

J is TRBJ1-4 and V is TRBV15; D is unclear. V was pared by 8 bases and J by 8 bases, with 12 bases between. CDR1 and CDR2 (germline): LNHNV, YYDKDF (reference sequence). The CDR3 totals 12 residues. CDR3 sequence: CATRKPGEKLFF. DNA of the CDR3: TGTGCCACCCGAAAACCGGGGGAAAAACTGTTTTTT.

This rearrangement joins TRBV19 to TRBJ1-2; D is unresolved. The CDR3 sequence is 15 residues long. Trimming stripped 8 bases from V and 4 bases from J, with 20 bases between. The germline V gene encodes CDR1 LNHDA and CDR2 SQIVND (reference sequence). For the CDR3, the DNA is TGTGCCAGTCGTCCAGGTGATCCCCCCCGCTATGGCTACACCTTC. Residues: CASRPGDPPRYGYTF.

The chain recombines TRBV28 with TRBJ2-7, with TRBD1 identical over 8 bases. This CDR3 region has 15 residues. CDR1 is MDHEN, CDR2 SYDVKM, per germline. The junction had 9 bases not matched to a gene; V was cut back by 6 bases and J by 2 bases. This chain's CDR3 is CASSPSRTGTYEQYF. In nucleotides, the CDR3 is TGTGCCAGCAGCCCGTCGAGGACAGGGACCTACGAGCAGTACTTC. Full variable domain (rest looked up from reference TRBV28 and TRBJ2-7): DVKVTQSSRYLVKRTGEKVFLECVQDMDHENMFWYRQDPGLGLRLIYFSYDVKMKEKGDIPEGYSVSREKKERFSLILESASTNQTSMYLCASSPSRTGTYEQYFGPGTRLTVT.

The chain combines TRBV9 with TRBJ2-1; possible D gene TRBD2, 5 bases. The V end was cut by 0 bases, the J end by 1 base, with 5 bases between. Germline V gene lookup returns CDR1 SGDLS and CDR2 YYNGEE. The CDR3 contains 14 residues. DNA for the CDR3: TGTGCCAGCAGCGTAGGCGGGTCCTACAATGAGCAGTTCTTC. Protein product: CASSVGGSYNEQFF. Full variable domain (remainder filled in from reference TRBV9 and TRBJ2-1): DSGVTQTPKHLITATGQRVTLRCSPRSGDLSVYWYQQSLDQGLQFLIQYYNGEERAKGNILERFSAQQFPDLHSELNLSSLELGDSALYFCASSVGGSYNEQFFGPGTRLTVL.

This clone came up a few times. One end of the junction varies from germline; a read error may be responsible. The J gene is TRBJ2-3, the V gene TRBV6-1; TRBD2 matches 12 bases. The CDR3 covers 18 residues. CDR1 is MNHNS and CDR2 is SASEGT in the germline V gene. The CDR3: CAISVQPFQTSGRDTQYF. In DNA form, the CDR3 reads TGTGCCATCAGTGTCCAACCCTTCCAGACTAGCGGGAGAGATACGCAGTATTTT.

J is TRBJ2-2 and V is TRBV7-6; TRBD2 aligns across 7 bases. V shed 1 base and J 7 bases; nucleotides not matched to a gene: 3. Germline V gene data show CDR1 as SGHVS and CDR2 as FNYEAQ. CDR3 size: 14 residues. CDR3 residues: CASSLVLAVGELFF. The DNA of the CDR3 is TGTGCCAGCAGCTTAGTGCTAGCGGTCGGGGAGCTGTTTTTT.

V gene TRBV7-9 combines with J gene TRBJ2-1; 9 bases are shared with TRBD2. The length of the CDR3 is 18 residues. Germline CDR1 and CDR2: SEHNR and FQNEAQ (reference sequence). The ends lost 5 bases at V and 2 bases at J; junction bases unmatched: 13. DNA for the CDR3: TGTGCCAGCAGCCCACCGTGGGCTAGCGGGGAAACCTACAATGAGCAGTTCTTC. Amino acid sequence: CASSPPWASGETYNEQFF. Supplemented by reference TRBV7-9 and TRBJ2-1, the full variable domain reads DTGVSQNPRHKITKRGQNVTFRCDPISEHNRLYWYRQTLGQGPEFLTYFQNEAQLEKSRLLSDRFSAERPKGSFSTLEIQRTEQGDSAMYLCASSPPWASGETYNEQFFGPGTRLTVL.